This T cell receptor beta chain stems from a study of blood T cells in healthy people across ages. Across the whole study: The capture of about one barcoded beta molecule per two T cells was achieved by template switching. Broader study findings: Considered underestimates were the diversity estimates obtained from one million T cells.

Germline V gene sequence: CDR1 SEHNR, CDR2 FQNEAQ (reference sequence). The CDR3 is 15 residues long. Trimming removed 2 bases from V and 0 bases from J, with 8 bases in between. Then a second PCR, running about 6 to 12 cycles, was carried out with a sample-barcoded 5' primer and a J-beta primer mix. Using its own MiXCR run on the 5' RACE reads, TCRdb lists one record per CDR3 protein. The sample includes around 1.5 million distinct CDR3 sequences, approximately 40% of them seen just once. Points on this clonotype: The antigen is not known.

The chain recombines TRBV7-9 with TRBJ2-1; tentative D call: TRBD1 (5 bases). Sequencing was performed on blood. The source is a woman younger than 30 in good health. Here the CDR3 reads CASSLLQGSYNEQFF. CDR3 bases: TGTGCCAGCAGCTTACTCCAGGGCTCCTACAATGAGCAGTTCTTC.